These 20 T cell receptor beta chains were sequenced from one sample in a study of blood T cell repertoires in COVID-19 (dated by TCRdb to 2019 to 2021). Libraries came from the immunoSEQ multiplex PCR assay. The source is immuneACCESS, and TCRdb retained only in-frame sequences with V and J called. Part of the clones is not carried over; for the studies checked, unresolved V genes explain less than half of this, and the remainder is unexplained. The sample table shows about 250,000 clones, and roughly 88% are seen once. The biggest ten clones account for 1.3% to 1.5% of the sample. Sequencing was performed on peripheral blood. The receptors originated from a man older than 75 with acute or convalescent COVID-19.

This chain uses TRBV2 with TRBJ2-3; D may be TRBD2 (6 bases). V lost 1 base, J lost 3 bases, and 11 bases lay in between. Germline V gene data show CDR1 as SNHLY and CDR2 as FYNNEI. The CDR3 has 15 residues. The CDR3 reads CASSEERAGTDTQYF. The CDR3 DNA reads TGTGCCAGCAGTGAAGAGAGGGCGGGAACAGATACGCAGTATTTT.

This clone was seen a few times. The chain couples TRBV7-9 to TRBJ2-7, with a tentative D call TRBD2 (5 bases). In germline, CDR1 is SEHNR, CDR2 FQNEAQ (reference sequence). Trimming took 5 bases from V and 0 from J, leaving 14 bases between them. CDR3 length equals 15 residues. In DNA, the CDR3 is TGTGCCAGCAGCGGAGACGTCGGGGTCTCCTACGAGCAGTACTTC. Amino acids: CASSGDVGVSYEQYF.

The V and J genes are TRBV9 and TRBJ1-1; D perhaps matches TRBD1 (5 bases). The CDR3 has 14 amino acids. Between the trimmed V and J ends, which lost 1 base and 6 bases, there was a span of 13 bases. Germline assignment: CDR1 SGDLS and CDR2 YYNGEE. In nucleotides, the CDR3 is TGTGCCAGCAGCGTATTGGGGGGAGCGGCTGAAGCTTTCTTT. It specifies CASSVLGGAAEAFF.

The genes are TRBV12-3 or TRBV12-4 and TRBJ1-6; D is ambiguous. This CDR3 has 13 residues. V was pared by 5 bases and J by 9 bases, with 11 bases between. The CDR3 here is CASSLNLGSPLHF. The CDR3 region has the DNA TGTGCCAGCAGTCTGAATCTAGGTTCACCCCTCCACTTT.

The rearrangement joins TRBV6-2 or TRBV6-3 to TRBJ1-1, with D perhaps TRBD1 (6 bases). The germline CDR1 and CDR2 sequences are MNHEY and SVGEGT. V lost 7 bases and J lost 4, with 16 bases in between. The CDR3 sequence is 14 residues long. DNA for the CDR3: TGTGCCAGCACCCCGGGGGCGCGTGCCACTGAAGCTTTCTTT. Protein product: CASTPGARATEAFF.

This rearrangement joins TRBV7-8 to TRBJ1-5, with 10 bases that match TRBD1. Germline V gene lookup returns CDR1 SGHVS and CDR2 FQNEAQ. This CDR3 comprises 16 residues. The V gene end was trimmed by 0 bases and the J gene end by 2 bases; junction bases not matched to a gene: 1. The CDR3 DNA is TGTGCCAGCAGCTTAGCCGGGACAGGGGGCAATCAGCCCCAGCATTTT. Encoded protein: CASSLAGTGGNQPQHF.

The chain recombines TRBV7-2 with TRBJ2-2, with 8 bases fitting TRBD2. CDR3 length equals 13 residues. Unmatched junction bases numbered 0, after V lost 2 bases and J lost 7 bases. Germline V CDR1 and CDR2: SGHTA, FQGNSA. For the CDR3, the DNA is TGTGCCAGCAGCTTACGGGAGGGCGGGGAGCTGTTTTTT. Residues: CASSLREGGELFF.

Here the CDR3 reads CASSLAGDEETQYF. CDR3 nucleotide sequence: TGTGCCAGTAGCCTAGCGGGAGATGAAGAGACCCAGTACTTC. This chain connects TRBV19 to TRBJ2-5; 10 nucleotides match TRBD2. Germline trimming cut 6 bases from V and 3 bases from J; bases unmatched to any gene: 4. CDR1 is LNHDA, CDR2 SQIVND, per germline (reference sequence). The CDR3 is 14 residues long.

In regard to this clone: The junction departs from the called germline gene at one end, perhaps through a read error. This chain links TRBV6-2 or TRBV6-3 with TRBJ2-1, with 9 bases fitting TRBD2. The CDR3 runs 20 residues. Germline CDR1 is MNHEY and CDR2 is SVGEGT. DNA of the CDR3: TGTGCCAGCAGTTACCCGGGGCTAGCGGGACTACCCAACTCCCACAATGAGCAGTTCTTC. Its protein product is CASSYPGLAGLPNSHNEQFF.

This chain joins TRBV6-5 and TRBJ1-1; no definite D call. V lost 6 bases to trimming and J lost 1 base, with 9 bases between them. The germline gives CDR1 MNHEY, CDR2 SVGAGI. This CDR3 comprises 13 residues. This CDR3 is CASSPLSNTEAFF. The CDR3 DNA follows: TGTGCCAGCAGCCCCCTCTCGAACACTGAAGCTTTCTTT.

The V call is TRBV5-6, the J call TRBJ2-6, with 7 bases matching TRBD2. V gave up 6 bases and J gave up 2 bases; unmatched junction bases: 5. Germline values: CDR1 SGHDT, CDR2 YYEEEE. The CDR3 is 15 amino acids. The chain's CDR3 is CASTSRGAGANVLTF. The CDR3 coding sequence is TGTGCCAGCACCTCACGGGGGGCTGGGGCCAACGTCCTGACTTTC.

The chain combines TRBV19 with TRBJ1-1, with 9 bases aligning to TRBD1. Germline CDR1 LNHDA, CDR2 SQIVND (reference sequence). The V gene end was trimmed by 7 bases and the J gene end by 6 bases; junction bases not matched to a gene: 6. This CDR3 comprises 13 residues. CDR3: CASIGTGIAEAFF. The DNA of the CDR3 is TGTGCCAGTATAGGGACAGGGATCGCTGAAGCTTTCTTT. The variable domain in full, completed from reference TRBV19 and TRBJ1-1, reads DGGITQSPKYLFRKEGQNVTLSCEQNLNHDAMYWYRQDPGQGLRLIYYSQIVNDFQKGDIAEGYSVSREKKESFPLTVTSAQKNPTAFYLCASIGTGIAEAFFGQGTRLTVV.

The V call is TRBV7-9, the J call TRBJ1-4; tentative D call: TRBD1 (6 bases). The CDR3 sequence is 16 residues long. Germline V gene lookup returns CDR1 SEHNR and CDR2 FQNEAQ (reference sequence). V shed 1 base and J shed 8 bases, with 17 bases lying between them. The CDR3 loop reads CASSLGLTGIQEKLFF. CDR3 DNA sequence: TGTGCCAGCAGCTTAGGCCTCACAGGGATTCAGGAAAAACTGTTTTTT.

This chain uses TRBV10-1 with TRBJ2-5, with D unresolved. Trimming removed 5 bases from V and 0 bases from J, with 13 bases in between. Germline CDR1 is WNHNN and CDR2 is SYGVQD (reference sequence). This CDR3 contains 15 residues. This chain's CDR3 is CASSSFSRYQETQYF. CDR3 bases: TGCGCCAGCAGTTCCTTTTCCAGGTACCAAGAGACCCAGTACTTC.

The CDR3 DNA sequence: TGTGCCAGCTGCAGGACAGGGGCTAATGAAAAACTGTTTTTT. Translation: CASCRTGANEKLFF. This chain uses TRBV18 with TRBJ1-4, with TRBD1 matching over 9 bases. The CDR3 runs to 14 residues. Looked up from germline, CDR1 is KGHSH and CDR2 is LQKENI. The trim removed 7 bases at V and 3 bases at J, leaving 3 bases unmatched.

This clone was counted once. This rearrangement joins TRBV6-2 or TRBV6-3 to TRBJ2-5, with 10 bases identical to TRBD2. This CDR3 region has 15 residues. With 6 bases clipped from V and 1 base from J, the junction kept 5 bases outside the gene matches. Per germline, CDR1 MNHEY and CDR2 SVGEGT. The CDR3 here is CASSQLAGPQETQYF. In DNA, the CDR3 is TGTGCCAGCAGCCAACTAGCGGGGCCCCAAGAGACCCAGTACTTC.

This rearrangement joins TRBV5-6 to TRBJ2-5; weak D call: TRBD1 (5 bases). From germline, CDR1 is SGHDT and CDR2 YYEEEE. V was pared by 0 bases and J by 5 bases, with 11 bases between. The CDR3 extends over 14 amino acids. The CDR3: CASSLASAGETQYF. The CDR3 DNA reads TGTGCCAGCAGCTTGGCCTCGGCAGGGGAGACCCAGTACTTC. Looking up the rest from reference TRBV5-6 and TRBJ2-5 gives the full variable domain: DAGVTQSPTHLIKTRGQQVTLRCSPKSGHDTVSWYQQALGQGPQFIFQYYEEEERQRGNFPDRFSGHQFPNYSSELNVNALLLGDSALYLCASSLASAGETQYFGPGTRLLVL.

The chain is built from TRBV28 and TRBJ1-6, with a tentative D call TRBD1 (6 bases). V lost 8 bases and J lost 0, with 8 bases in between. The CDR3 consists of 14 residues. Germline V gene data show CDR1 as MDHEN and CDR2 as SYDVKM. In DNA form, the CDR3 reads TGTGCCAGCGACAGGAGCTCCTATAATTCACCCCTCCACTTT. Protein: CASDRSSYNSPLHF.

This clone was seen a single time. At one boundary the junction diverges from the germline segment, which might be a read error. Other nucleotide sequences in the sample specify the same CDR3. The chain recombines TRBV4-1 with TRBJ2-7, with a weak D call TRBD2 (5 bases). Germline CDR1 is MGHRA and CDR2 is YSYEKL. The CDR3 has 15 amino acids. CDR3 in amino acids: CASSRADVSSYEQYF. Here the CDR3 DNA reads TGCGCCAGTAGCCGAGCGGACGTCAGCTCCTACGAGCAGTACTTC.

This chain connects TRBV29-1 to TRBJ2-5; perhaps TRBD1 as D (6 bases). The CDR3 totals 12 residues. Germline loops: CDR1 SQVTM, CDR2 ANQGSEA. The V end lost 7 bases, the J end lost 0 bases, and 9 bases lay between the germline ends. CDR3 amino acids: CSGQGYQETQYF. The CDR3 DNA follows: TGCAGCGGGCAGGGGTACCAAGAGACCCAGTACTTC.